The 16 T cell receptor beta chains listed next were all sequenced from one sample in a study of cytomegalovirus exposure and HLA in healthy donors. Only in-frame clones appear in the TCRdb table, and some are missing; sequencing was by immunoSEQ multiplex PCR. The table shows 250,000 to 350,000 clones, with roughly 88% occurring only once. The sequencing input was PBMCs. The source is a man younger than 45 in good health and CMV-seronegative.

The chain is built from TRBV6-5 and TRBJ2-4, with a weak D call TRBD2 (6 bases). CDR3 length equals 15 residues. V dropped 6 bases and J dropped 1 base, with 13 bases sitting between them. CDR1 and CDR2 (germline): MNHEY, SVGAGI. The CDR3 sequence: CASRPGLVAKNIQYF. CDR3 nucleotide sequence: TGTGCCAGCAGGCCGGGACTTGTGGCCAAAAACATTCAGTACTTC.

This clone has just one count. This chain connects TRBV2 to TRBJ2-5, with a possible D match to TRBD2 (5 bases). CDR3 size: 16 residues. Trimming stripped 5 bases from V and 0 bases from J, with 16 bases between. Germline V gene sequence: CDR1 SNHLY, CDR2 FYNNEI. The CDR3 reads CASSPAYSGDQETQYF. In DNA form, the CDR3 reads TGTGCCAGCAGTCCTGCCTACTCCGGGGACCAAGAGACCCAGTACTTC. The full variable domain, rest sourced from reference TRBV2 and TRBJ2-5, is EPEVTQTPSHQVTQMGQEVILRCVPISNHLYFYWYRQILGQKVEFLVSFYNNEISEKSEIFDDQFSVERPDGSNFTLKIRSTKLEDSAMYFCASSPAYSGDQETQYFGPGTRLLVL.

The chain employs TRBV7-2 and TRBJ1-5, with 7 bases fitting TRBD1. CDR3 size: 14 residues. Per the germline V gene, CDR1 is SGHTA and CDR2 is FQGNSA. With V trimmed by 5 bases and J by 4 bases, 5 bases remained unmatched. The CDR3 sequence is CASSATGVNQPQHF. The CDR3 DNA reads as TGTGCCAGCAGCGCCACAGGGGTTAATCAGCCCCAGCATTTT.

CDR3 DNA: TGTGCCAGCAGCACTTCGCAGGGGAGCTCCTACGAGCAGTACTTC. It yields the protein CASSTSQGSSYEQYF. This chain links TRBV5-8 with TRBJ2-7, with D possibly matching TRBD1 (6 bases). Germline CDR1 reads SGHTS; CDR2 reads YDEGEE. The CDR3 consists of 15 residues. Trimming cost V 4 bases and J 0 bases, with 14 bases left between them. The variable domain in full, completed from reference TRBV5-8 and TRBJ2-7, reads EAGVTQSPTHLIKTRGQQATLRCSPISGHTSVYWYQQALGLGLQFLLWYDEGEERNRGNFPPRFSGRQFPNYSSELNVNALELEDSALYLCASSTSQGSSYEQYFGPGTRLTVT.

The chain has TRBV6-1 and TRBJ1-2; 7 positions match TRBD1. Losses at the gene ends were 5 bases for V and 2 bases for J; bases not matched to a gene: 2. Germline CDR1 reads MNHNS; CDR2 reads SASEGT. This CDR3 contains 13 residues. DNA for the CDR3: TGTGCCAGCAGTCAACAGGGGAACTATGGCTACACCTTC. Its translation is CASSQQGNYGYTF.

The V and J genes are TRBV10-3 and TRBJ1-2; perhaps TRBD1 as D (5 bases). Trimming pared 2 bases from V and 4 bases from J, leaving 11 bases between. CDR1 is ENHRY, CDR2 SYGVKD, per germline. The CDR3 contains 14 residues. CDR3 amino acids: CAISEGPGGYGYTF. CDR3 bases: TGTGCCATCAGTGAGGGGCCGGGGGGCTATGGCTACACCTTC.

The rearrangement joins TRBV5-6 to TRBJ1-4, with D possibly matching TRBD1 (5 bases). CDR3 length equals 15 residues. Per germline, CDR1 SGHDT and CDR2 YYEEEE. V was clipped by 5 bases and J by 8 bases, with 19 bases between them. The CDR3 DNA reads as TGTGCCAGCAGTTTGTTAGACAGTGAGTTCGAAAAACTGTTTTTT. Protein sequence: CASSLLDSEFEKLFF.

This chain joins TRBV11-2 and TRBJ1-6; tentative D call: TRBD1 (6 bases). The CDR3 runs 16 residues. The germline V gene encodes CDR1 SGHAT and CDR2 FQNNGV. V lost 5 bases and J lost 9, with 20 bases in between. The chain's CDR3 is CASSTRTASPTSPLHF. The CDR3, as DNA: TGTGCCAGCAGCACGAGGACAGCCTCTCCCACTTCACCCCTCCACTTT. Filled out from reference TRBV11-2 and TRBJ1-6, the complete variable domain reads EAGVAQSPRYKIIEKRQSVAFWCNPISGHATLYWYQQILGQGPKLLIQFQNNGVVDDSQLPKDRFSAERLKGVDSTLKIQPAKLEDSAVYLCASSTRTASPTSPLHFGNGTRLTVT.

The rearrangement links TRBV11-2 to TRBJ1-1, with no clear D. The CDR3 runs to 13 residues. Germline CDR1 SGHAT, CDR2 FQNNGV. Trimming left V 3 bases short and J 9 bases short, with 14 bases between. The CDR3 coding sequence is TGTGCCAGCAGCTTCCGCGCACCTCCCAAAGCTTTCTTT. As protein: CASSFRAPPKAFF. Drawing the rest from reference TRBV11-2 and TRBJ1-1, the complete variable domain is EAGVAQSPRYKIIEKRQSVAFWCNPISGHATLYWYQQILGQGPKLLIQFQNNGVVDDSQLPKDRFSAERLKGVDSTLKIQPAKLEDSAVYLCASSFRAPPKAFFGQGTRLTVV.

This sequence joins TRBV28 and TRBJ2-7, with 13 bases fitting TRBD2. The CDR3 runs to 18 residues. With 1 base clipped from V and 2 bases from J, the junction kept 8 bases outside the gene matches. Germline V gene lookup returns CDR1 MDHEN and CDR2 SYDVKM. CDR3 loop: CASSLYPQTSGGAYEQYF. CDR3 sequence (DNA): TGTGCCAGCAGTTTATACCCTCAAACTAGCGGGGGGGCCTACGAGCAGTACTTC.

This chain uses TRBV5-6 with TRBJ2-5; D is unclear. Germline CDR1 reads SGHDT; CDR2 reads YYEEEE. Trimming shortened V by 5 bases and J by 3 bases, and 11 bases separated the two germline ends. CDR3 length equals 13 residues. The CDR3, as DNA: TGTGCCAGCAGTCGTTGGGCAGAAGAGACCCAGTACTTC. As protein: CASSRWAEETQYF.

CDR3 sequence (DNA): TGTGCCAGCAGCTATCCAGGGGATGGCTACACCTTC. Its protein is CASSYPGDGYTF. The genes are TRBV7-2 and TRBJ1-2; tentatively, D is TRBD1 (6 bases). Germline assignment: CDR1 SGHTA and CDR2 FQGNSA. CDR3 length equals 12 residues. V was trimmed by 4 bases and J by 6 bases, leaving 9 bases between them.

This chain joins TRBV6-6 and TRBJ2-7; TRBD1 matches at 12 bases. Germline V CDR1 and CDR2: MNHNY, SVGAGI (reference sequence). V lost 2 bases, J lost 4 bases, and 6 bases stayed unmatched. The CDR3 consists of 16 residues. Here the CDR3 DNA reads TGTGCCAGCAGTTACCCAGGGGACAGGGGGCAGTACGAGCAGTACTTC. Amino acid sequence: CASSYPGDRGQYEQYF.

This chain joins TRBV2 and TRBJ1-2, with TRBD1 as a possible D gene (5 bases). Trimming left V 10 bases short and J 2 bases short, with 14 bases between. CDR1 and CDR2 from the germline V gene are SNHLY and FYNNEI. The CDR3 extends over 13 amino acids. The CDR3 is CAIRTRLNYGYTF. CDR3 DNA sequence: TGTGCCATTAGGACAAGACTCAACTATGGCTACACCTTC.

The genes are TRBV6-6 and TRBJ1-5, with 9 bases identical to TRBD1. In germline, CDR1 is MNHNY, CDR2 SVGAGI (reference sequence). Germline trimming cut 0 bases from V and 6 bases from J; bases unmatched to any gene: 6. CDR3 length equals 16 residues. Here the CDR3 DNA reads TGTGCCAGCAGTTACTCTGTGGGACAGGGAAGTCAGCCCCAGCATTTT. Residues: CASSYSVGQGSQPQHF.

This clone was observed a few times. The rearrangement uses TRBV6-5 and TRBJ1-2; 9 bases are a match to TRBD1. The CDR3 runs 14 residues. With V trimmed by 6 bases and J by 7 bases, 9 bases remained unmatched. The germline CDR1 and CDR2 sequences are MNHEY and SVGAGI. CDR3 amino acids: CASSTGGDGFGYTF. The CDR3, as DNA: TGTGCCAGCAGCACAGGGGGCGATGGTTTTGGCTACACCTTC.